This T cell receptor (beta chain) is drawn from a study of T cells in Graves' hyperthyroidism and ophthalmopathy. It was RNA transcripts that yielded the amplified TCR beta CDR3 regions. The TCR CDR3 first-round RT-PCR relied on the HTBI primer set. TCRdb used MiXCR to reprocess the multiplex PCR reads, holding one entry per CDR3 protein. The sample lists more than 550,000 distinct CDR3 sequences; about 45% were seen once. The study based diagnoses on clinical symptoms, serum thyroxine and TRAb, thyroid ultrasound and orbital computed tomography. The CDR3 runs 16 residues. CDR1 and CDR2 (germline): SGHDN, FVKESK. Deletions cut 2 bases from V and 8 bases from J, with 16 bases between. This clonotype has at least ten counts.

This chain connects TRBV14 to TRBJ1-6, with D possibly matching TRBD1 (5 bases). The clonotype originates from an adult man with Graves' disease, either hyperthyroidism or ophthalmopathy (not recorded which). Material for sequencing was peripheral blood or thyroid tissue (not recorded which). The DNA for the CDR3 is TGTGCCAGCAGCCAAATGGCAGGGAGAGTGGATTCACCCCTCCACTTT. It is translated as CASSQMAGRVDSPLHF.